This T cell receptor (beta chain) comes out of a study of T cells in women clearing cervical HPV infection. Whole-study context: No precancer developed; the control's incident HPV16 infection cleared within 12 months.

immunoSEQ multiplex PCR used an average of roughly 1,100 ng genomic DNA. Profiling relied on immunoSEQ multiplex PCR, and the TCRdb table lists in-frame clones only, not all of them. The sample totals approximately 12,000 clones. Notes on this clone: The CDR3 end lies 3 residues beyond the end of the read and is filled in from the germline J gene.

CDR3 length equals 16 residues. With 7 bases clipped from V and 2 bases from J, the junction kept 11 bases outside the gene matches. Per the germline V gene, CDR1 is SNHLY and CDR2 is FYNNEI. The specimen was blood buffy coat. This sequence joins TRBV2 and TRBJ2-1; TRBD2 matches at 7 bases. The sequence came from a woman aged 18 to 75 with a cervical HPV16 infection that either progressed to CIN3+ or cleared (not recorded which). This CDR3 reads CASNGWGGATYNEQFF. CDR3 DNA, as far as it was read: TGTGCCAGCAATGGGTGGGGGGGAGCGACCTACAATGAG.